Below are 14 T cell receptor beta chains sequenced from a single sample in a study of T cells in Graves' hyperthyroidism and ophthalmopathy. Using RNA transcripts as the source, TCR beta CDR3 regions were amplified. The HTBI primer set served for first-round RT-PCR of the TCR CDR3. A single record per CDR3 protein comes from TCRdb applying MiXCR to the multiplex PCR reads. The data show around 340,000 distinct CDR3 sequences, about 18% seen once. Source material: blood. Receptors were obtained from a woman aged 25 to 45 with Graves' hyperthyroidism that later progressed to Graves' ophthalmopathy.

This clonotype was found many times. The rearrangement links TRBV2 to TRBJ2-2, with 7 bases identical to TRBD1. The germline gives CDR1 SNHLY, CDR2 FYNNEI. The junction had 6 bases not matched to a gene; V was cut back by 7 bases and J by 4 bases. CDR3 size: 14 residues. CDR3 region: CASTDRVSTGELFF. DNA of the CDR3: TGTGCCAGCACCGACAGGGTGTCCACCGGGGAGCTGTTTTTT.

This CDR3 reads CASRESSTSGNTIYF. CDR3 DNA sequence: TGTGCCAGCAGGGAGAGTTCGACCTCTGGAAACACCATATATTTT. The rearrangement links TRBV7-8 to TRBJ1-3, with D uncertain. Germline loops: CDR1 SGHVS, CDR2 FQNEAQ. The V and J ends lost 6 bases and 0 bases respectively, with 12 bases between them. The CDR3 consists of 15 residues.

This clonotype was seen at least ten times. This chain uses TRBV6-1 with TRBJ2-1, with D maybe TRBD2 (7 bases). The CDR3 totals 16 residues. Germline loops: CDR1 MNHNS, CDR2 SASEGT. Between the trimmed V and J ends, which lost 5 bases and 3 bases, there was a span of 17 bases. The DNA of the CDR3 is TGTGCCAGCAGTATCGTATGGGGGGGACACTACAATGAGCAGTTCTTC. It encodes CASSIVWGGHYNEQFF.

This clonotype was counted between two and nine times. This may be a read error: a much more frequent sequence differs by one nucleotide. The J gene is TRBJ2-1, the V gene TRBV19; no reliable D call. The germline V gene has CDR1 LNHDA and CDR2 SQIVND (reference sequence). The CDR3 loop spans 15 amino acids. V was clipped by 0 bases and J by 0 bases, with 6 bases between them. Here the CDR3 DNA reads TGTGCCAGTAGTATAGAGGGAAGCTCCTACAATGAGCAGTTCTTC. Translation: CASSIEGSSYNEQFF.

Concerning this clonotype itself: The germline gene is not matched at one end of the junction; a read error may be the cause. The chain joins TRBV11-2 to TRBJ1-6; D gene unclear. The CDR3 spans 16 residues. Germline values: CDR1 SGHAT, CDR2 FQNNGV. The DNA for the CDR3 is TGCGCCAGCAGCCAAGAAGGTTGGGCCACTAATTCACCCCTCCACTTT. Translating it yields CASSQEGWATNSPLHF.

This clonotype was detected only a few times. Written as DNA, the CDR3 is TGCGCCAGCAGCCAAGTTGGAAAGGGAAACACTGAAGCTTTCTTT. Residues: CASSQVGKGNTEAFF. The V call is TRBV4-1, the J call TRBJ1-1; D gene unclear. The germline V and J ends were trimmed by 1 base and 2 bases, with 11 bases remaining between them. The CDR3 extends over 15 amino acids. Germline CDR1 is MGHRA and CDR2 is YSYEKL.

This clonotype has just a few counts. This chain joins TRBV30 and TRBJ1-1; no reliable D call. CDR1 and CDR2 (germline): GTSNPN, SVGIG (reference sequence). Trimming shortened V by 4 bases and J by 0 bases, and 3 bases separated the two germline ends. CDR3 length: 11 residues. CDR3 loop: CAWTLNTEAFF. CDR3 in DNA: TGTGCCTGGACATTGAACACTGAAGCTTTCTTT.

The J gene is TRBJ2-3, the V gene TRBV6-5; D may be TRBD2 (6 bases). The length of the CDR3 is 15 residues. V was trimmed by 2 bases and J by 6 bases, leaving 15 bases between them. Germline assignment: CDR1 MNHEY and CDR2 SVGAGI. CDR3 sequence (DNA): TGTGCCAGCAGTTACCCGGGCGCAGGGAGGGATACGCAGTATTTT. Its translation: CASSYPGAGRDTQYF.

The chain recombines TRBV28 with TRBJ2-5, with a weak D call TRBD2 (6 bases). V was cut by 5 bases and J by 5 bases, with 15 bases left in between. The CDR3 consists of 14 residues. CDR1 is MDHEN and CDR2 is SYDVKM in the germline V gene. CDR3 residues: CASSADGGLETQYF. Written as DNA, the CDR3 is TGTGCCAGCAGTGCAGATGGGGGGTTGGAGACCCAGTACTTC.

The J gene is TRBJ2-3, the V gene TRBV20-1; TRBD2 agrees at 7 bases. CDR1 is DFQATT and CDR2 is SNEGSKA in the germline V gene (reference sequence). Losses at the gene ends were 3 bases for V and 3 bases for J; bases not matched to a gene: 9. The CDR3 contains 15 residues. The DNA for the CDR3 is TGCAGTGCTAGTAGGCGCGGGAGCTCGACAGATACGCAGTATTTT. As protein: CSASRRGSSTDTQYF.

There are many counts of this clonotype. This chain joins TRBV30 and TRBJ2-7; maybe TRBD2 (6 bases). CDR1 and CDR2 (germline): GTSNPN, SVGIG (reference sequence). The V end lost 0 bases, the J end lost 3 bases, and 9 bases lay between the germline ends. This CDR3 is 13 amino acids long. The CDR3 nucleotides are TGTGCCTGGAGTGTCCGCGGGGTCTACGAGCAGTACTTC. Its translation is CAWSVRGVYEQYF.

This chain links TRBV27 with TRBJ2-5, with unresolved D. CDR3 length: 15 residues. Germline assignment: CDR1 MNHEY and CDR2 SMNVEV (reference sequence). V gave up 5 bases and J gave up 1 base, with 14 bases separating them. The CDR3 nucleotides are TGTGCCAGCAGTCTCTCCATCTACAGCCAAGAGACCCAGTACTTC. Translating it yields CASSLSIYSQETQYF.

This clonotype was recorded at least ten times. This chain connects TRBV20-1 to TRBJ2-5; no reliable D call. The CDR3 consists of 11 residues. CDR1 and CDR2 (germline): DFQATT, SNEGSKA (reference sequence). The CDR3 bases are TGCAGCCCATTTGGTTGGGAGACCCAGTACTTC. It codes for CSPFGWETQYF.

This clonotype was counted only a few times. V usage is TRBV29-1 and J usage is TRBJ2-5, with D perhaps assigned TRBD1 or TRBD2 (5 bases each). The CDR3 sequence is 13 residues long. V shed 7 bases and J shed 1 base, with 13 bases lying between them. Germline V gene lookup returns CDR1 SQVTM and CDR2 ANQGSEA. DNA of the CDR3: TGCAGCGCCCGTTGGGACCTCCAAGAGACCCAGTACTTC. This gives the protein CSARWDLQETQYF.